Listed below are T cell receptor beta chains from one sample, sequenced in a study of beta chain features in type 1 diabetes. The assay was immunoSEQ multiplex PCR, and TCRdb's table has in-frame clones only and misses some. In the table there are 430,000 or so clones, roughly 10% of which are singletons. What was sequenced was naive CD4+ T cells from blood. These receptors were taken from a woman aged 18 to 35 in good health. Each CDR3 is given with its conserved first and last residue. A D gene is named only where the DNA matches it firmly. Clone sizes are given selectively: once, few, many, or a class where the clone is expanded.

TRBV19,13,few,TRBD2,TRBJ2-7,CASISGRSYEQYF,TGTGCCAGTATCAGCGGGAGGTCCTACGAGCAGTACTTC
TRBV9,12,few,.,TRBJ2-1,CASSGHVGEQFF,TGTGCCAGCAGCGGGCACGTAGGTGAGCAGTTCTTC
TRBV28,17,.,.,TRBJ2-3,CASSSTSGPGDLDTQYF,TGTGCCAGCAGTTCGACGTCAGGGCCCGGAGATTTAGATACGCAGTATTTT
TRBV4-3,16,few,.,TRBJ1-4,CASSFTTGFGSEKLFF,TGCGCCAGCAGCTTTACAACAGGGTTTGGTAGTGAAAAACTGTTTTTT
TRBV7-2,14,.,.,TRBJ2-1,CASSLRQGYNEQFF,TGTGCCAGCAGCTTAAGGCAGGGCTACAATGAGCAGTTCTTC
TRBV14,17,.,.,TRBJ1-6,CASSQGRSSSYNSPLHF,TGTGCCAGCAGCCAAGGCCGCAGCAGCTCCTATAATTCACCCCTCCACTTT
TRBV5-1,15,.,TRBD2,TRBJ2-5,CASRREGLTRETQYF,TGCGCCAGCAGGCGGGAGGGCCTCACCCGGGAGACCCAGTACTTC
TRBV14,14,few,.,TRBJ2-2,CASSQVPVPGELFF,TGTGCCAGCAGCCAAGTCCCAGTGCCCGGGGAGCTGTTTTTT
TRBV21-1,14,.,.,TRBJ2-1,CASSQNKRENEQFF,TGTGCCAGCAGTCAAAACAAACGGGAAAATGAGCAGTTCTTC
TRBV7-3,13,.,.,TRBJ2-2,CASSLSVTGELFF,TGTGCCAGCAGCTTAAGCGTAACCGGGGAGCTGTTTTTT
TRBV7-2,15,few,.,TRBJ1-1,CASSLALGSITEAFF,TGTGCCAGCAGCTTAGCGCTGGGCAGTATCACTGAAGCTTTCTTT
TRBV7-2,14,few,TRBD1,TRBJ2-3,CASSLAHRGDTQYF,TGTGCCAGCAGCTTAGCGCACAGGGGTGATACGCAGTATTTT